This is a list of T cell receptor beta chains from one sample in a study of T cell responses to AZD1222 COVID-19 vaccine. Sequencing was performed with immunoSEQ multiplex PCR; in TCRdb, only in-frame clones are kept and a portion is missing. The profile shows about 150,000 clones, about 91% of them singletons. The sample in question was peripheral blood, obtained on day 0 of AZD1222 vaccination. These receptors were collected from an adult in good health. CDR3s include the opening cysteine and the closing phenylalanine or tryptophan. The D gene is left open where the match is weak. The size entry is marked missing in some rows and otherwise reads once, few, many or a size class.

CDR3 protein | CDR3 DNA | V gene | D gene | J gene | clone size
CASSQDGGFFEAFF | TGTGCCAGCAGCCAAGATGGGGGGTTTTTTGAAGCTTTCTTT | TRBV14 | - | TRBJ1-1 | -
CASSPRTSGSEELFF | TGTGCCAGCAGCCCGCGGACTAGCGGGAGCGAGGAGCTGTTTTTT | TRBV7-6 | TRBD2 | TRBJ2-2 | -
CASSHLEAYNEQFF | TGTGCCAGCAGCCATCTGGAGGCCTACAATGAGCAGTTCTTC | TRBV3-1/TRBV3-2 | - | TRBJ2-1 | once
CASSQDPASGRADTQYF | TGTGCCAGCAGCCAAGATCCGGCTAGCGGGAGGGCAGATACGCAGTATTTT | TRBV4-2 | TRBD2 | TRBJ2-3 | -
CASSPRQGTTYEQYF | TGTGCCAGCAGCCCTCGACAGGGAACTACCTACGAGCAGTACTTC | TRBV2 | TRBD1 | TRBJ2-7 | -
CASSPQGMTRREAFF | TGCGCCAGCAGCCCACAAGGGATGACAAGACGTGAAGCTTTCTTT | TRBV4-1 | - | TRBJ1-1 | -
CASSPQDRFGETQYF | TGTGCCAGCAGCCCTCAGGACCGATTCGGGGAGACCCAGTACTTC | TRBV7-6 | - | TRBJ2-5 | -
CASSDSGDYYGYTF | TGTGCCAGCAGTGATTCGGGCGATTACTATGGCTACACCTTC | TRBV6-1 | - | TRBJ1-2 | -
CASMDKLNNQPQHF | TGTGCCAGCATGGATAAACTAAACAATCAGCCCCAGCATTTT | TRBV7-2 | - | TRBJ1-5 | -
CASTLAGGLGANVLTF | TGTGCCAGCACCCTGGCGGGAGGGCTTGGGGCCAACGTCCTGACTTTC | TRBV2 | TRBD2 | TRBJ2-6 | -
CASSPRLGRASGGTGELFF | TGTGCCAGCAGCCCTCGACTCGGGAGGGCCTCTGGAGGCACCGGGGAGCTGTTTTTT | TRBV7-9 | TRBD2 | TRBJ2-2 | few
CASSYSEGVSGYTF | TGTGCCAGCAGTTACTCAGAAGGGGTCTCCGGCTACACCTTC | TRBV6-5 | - | TRBJ1-2 | -
CASSGRGRIKETQYF | TGTGCCAGCAGCGGGAGGGGGCGCATTAAAGAGACCCAGTACTTC | TRBV28 | - | TRBJ2-5 | -
CASSLEAGAYYEQYF | TGTGCCAGCAGCTTAGAAGCAGGGGCCTACTACGAGCAGTACTTC | TRBV7-2 | - | TRBJ2-7 | -
CASRRTGSGNTIYF | TGTGCCAGCAGAAGGACGGGCTCTGGAAACACCATATATTTT | TRBV27 | - | TRBJ1-3 | -
CASTANGVSYEQYF | TGTGCCAGCACCGCTAATGGTGTCTCCTACGAGCAGTACTTC | TRBV28 | - | TRBJ2-7 | -
CASSPQDGINQPQHF | TGTGCCAGCTCACCCCAAGACGGAATTAATCAGCCCCAGCATTTT | TRBV18 | - | TRBJ1-5 | -
CASSHPGRQTDTQYF | TGTGCCAGCAGCCACCCGGGTCGCCAAACAGATACGCAGTATTTT | TRBV3-1/TRBV3-2 | - | TRBJ2-3 | -
CASSRDRECNQPQHF | TGTGCCAGCAGCAGGGACAGGGAATGCAATCAGCCCCAGCATTTT | TRBV21-1 | - | TRBJ1-5 | once
CASSFAGTGTDRAGELFF | TGTGCCAGCAGTTTCGCCGGAACAGGGACAGATAGGGCCGGGGAGCTGTTTTTT | TRBV28 | TRBD1 | TRBJ2-2 | -
CASSLNRNTEAFF | TGTGCCAGCAGTTTAAACAGAAACACTGAAGCTTTCTTT | TRBV6-4 | - | TRBJ1-1 | -
CASSQDDNVRDEQYF | TGTGCCAGCAGCCAAGACGATAACGTGCGTGACGAGCAGTACTTC | TRBV4-2 | - | TRBJ2-7 | -
CAARSQGTETQYF | TGTGCCGCCCGCTCGCAGGGCACGGAGACCCAGTACTTC | TRBV28 | - | TRBJ2-5 | -
CASSLAFGNYNEQFF | TGTGCCAGCAGCCTCGCTTTCGGGAACTACAATGAGCAGTTCTTC | TRBV7-8 | - | TRBJ2-1 | -
CASSLEPGGNTDTQYF | TGTGCCAGCAGCTTAGAGCCGGGGGGGAACACAGATACGCAGTATTTT | TRBV11-3 | TRBD2 | TRBJ2-3 | -
CASSSWPEAFF | TGTGCCAGCAGTTCATGGCCTGAAGCTTTCTTT | TRBV6-2/TRBV6-3 | - | TRBJ1-1 | -
CAISESGTNTEAFF | TGTGCCATCAGTGAGTCTGGGACGAACACTGAAGCTTTCTTT | TRBV10-3 | - | TRBJ1-1 | few
CASSRDRGGYLGNSPLHF | TGTGCCAGCAGCCGGGACAGGGGGGGTTATCTAGGGAATTCACCCCTCCACTTT | TRBV7-2 | TRBD1 | TRBJ1-6 | -
CASSQEWSGVVTQYF | TGCGCCAGCAGCCAAGAATGGTCGGGAGTAGTTACGCAGTACTTC | TRBV4-1 | - | TRBJ2-7 | -
CASSSVGREMNSPLHF | TGTGCCAGCAGTTCAGTGGGCAGGGAGATGAATTCACCCCTCCACTTT | TRBV27 | - | TRBJ1-6 | few
CASSFRAGIDNEQFF | TGTGCCAGCAGTTTTAGGGCGGGGATCGACAATGAGCAGTTCTTC | TRBV27 | - | TRBJ2-1 | once
CASVKTGTGELFF | TGTGCCAGCGTTAAGACAGGGACCGGGGAGCTGTTTTTT | TRBV6-5 | TRBD1 | TRBJ2-2 | -
CASSFGGLQPQHF | TGTGCCAGCAGCTTCGGAGGGTTACAGCCCCAGCATTTT | TRBV7-2 | - | TRBJ1-5 | -
CASSLRGGTQYF | TGTGCCAGCAGTTTACGGGGGGGGACCCAGTACTTC | TRBV12-3/TRBV12-4 | TRBD2 | TRBJ2-5 | -
CASSLDGSSYNEQFF | TGTGCCAGCAGCCTTGATGGAAGCTCCTACAATGAGCAGTTCTTC | TRBV5-4 | - | TRBJ2-1 | -
CASSVGWEETDTQYF | TGTGCCAGCAGCGTAGGGTGGGAAGAAACAGATACGCAGTATTTT | TRBV9 | - | TRBJ2-3 | -
CASSIWAGEPEAFF | TGTGCCAGTAGTATTTGGGCAGGGGAGCCTGAAGCTTTCTTT | TRBV19 | - | TRBJ1-1 | once
CASTRWNRGNTIYF | TGTGCCAGTACACGCTGGAATCGTGGAAACACCATATATTTT | TRBV19 | - | TRBJ1-3 | -
CASNDWGGNQPQHF | TGTGCCAGCAATGACTGGGGGGGCAATCAGCCCCAGCATTTT | TRBV19 | - | TRBJ1-5 | -
CASSVGTGGSSPLHF | TGTGCCAGTAGTGTCGGAACAGGGGGCAGTTCACCCCTCCACTTT | TRBV19 | TRBD1 | TRBJ1-6 | -